A selection of T cell receptor beta chains follows, all from one sample in a study of T-cell memory formation after mild COVID-19. TCRdb fed the 5' RACE reads into MiXCR, producing one record per CDR3 protein. The table has 280,000 or so distinct CDR3 sequences, less than 9.5% seen once; the top ten hold around a fifth. Sequenced: PBMCs or a T cell subset sorted from them (not recorded which). The receptors were sampled from a man younger than 35 who had mild COVID-19 (a few samples of this study predate the infection). Cell type and time point are not known. Both conserved end residues are part of each CDR3.

TRBJ2-1	TRBV27	CASSQGSRVNEQFF
TRBJ2-5	TRBV27	CASSTQGMETQYF
TRBJ2-1	TRBV7-9	CASGEEGGSYNEQFF
TRBJ2-4	TRBV15	CATSRDLGAENIQYF
TRBJ2-6	TRBV7-9	CASTYLNYRWEANVLTF
TRBJ2-3	TRBV7-2	CASSDFRGGRGDTQYF
TRBJ2-2	TRBV9	CASSAGVGELFF
TRBJ1-1	TRBV4-1	CASSQSVNTEAFF
TRBJ2-7	TRBV19	CASSLRTGNYEQYF
TRBJ2-5	TRBV7-9	CASSPMTGQETQYF
TRBJ2-5	TRBV12-3/TRBV12-4	CASRRNRGLGETQYF
TRBJ2-2	TRBV6-2/TRBV6-3	CASSYRGPGELFF
TRBJ1-2	TRBV29-1	CSVEDPNGYTF
TRBJ2-3	TRBV12-3/TRBV12-4	CASSSRDVEPDTQYF